This TCR beta chain was found in a study of blood T cells in healthy people across ages. Notes on the study in general: Unsorted PBMCs blocked a conclusive comparison of naive and antigen-experienced cells. The fall in TCR beta diversity per million T cells was roughly linear with age.

Then a second PCR, running roughly 7 to 11 cycles, was carried out with a sample-barcoded 5' primer and a J-beta primer mix. TCRdb reprocessed the 5' RACE reads with MiXCR, giving one entry per CDR3 protein. This sample has 600,000 to 850,000 distinct CDR3 sequences, with 35% to 45% found just once. This clonotype was observed a few times. Its specificity is not known. Germline loops: CDR1 SNHLY, CDR2 FYNNEI. Trimming pared 2 bases from V and 3 bases from J, leaving 10 bases between. The CDR3 is made up of 14 amino acids. The receptor was isolated from a woman aged 55-75 years in good health. Sequencing was done on a sample of blood. The rearrangement joins TRBV2 to TRBJ2-5; D unclear. DNA for the CDR3: TGTGCCAGCAGTGAATCAGGCTGGAAAGAGACCCAGTACTTC. Translated, it gives CASSESGWKETQYF.